This passage covers 32 T cell receptor beta chains from one sample sequenced in a study of T cells in Graves' hyperthyroidism and ophthalmopathy. Amplification of TCR beta CDR3 regions used RNA as the template. Researchers ran a first-round RT-PCR on the TCR CDR3 using the HTBI primer set. TCRdb re-called the multiplex PCR reads through MiXCR, storing one row per CDR3 protein. This sample has under 400,000 distinct CDR3 sequences; 13% occur once, and the top ten carry around 9.2%. Sequenced input: blood. These receptors originate from a woman aged 18-29 years with Graves' hyperthyroidism.

This clonotype was observed many times. V and J are TRBV29-1 and TRBJ2-7; TRBD1 agrees at 7 bases. This CDR3 spans 13 amino acids. J lost 2 bases, V lost 6 bases, and 7 bases had no gene match. Germline CDR1 SQVTM, CDR2 ANQGSEA. The CDR3 DNA reads TGCAGCGTCAGGGGGACACAAACCTACGAGCAGTACTTC. It codes for CSVRGTQTYEQYF.

The table lists this clonotype with a few counts. CDR3 loop: CASSLEDSNQPQHF. The CDR3 DNA follows: TGTGCCAGTAGTTTGGAAGATAGCAATCAGCCCCAGCATTTT. The V call is TRBV19, the J call TRBJ1-5; D is uncertain. The CDR3 sequence is 14 residues long. The V gene's germline CDR1 is LNHDA and CDR2 SQIVND (reference sequence). The germline V and J ends were trimmed by 5 bases and 0 bases, with 8 bases remaining between them.

This clonotype was seen many times. The chain combines TRBV20-1 with TRBJ1-1; no clear D. The germline V gene has CDR1 DFQATT and CDR2 SNEGSKA (reference sequence). The V and J ends lost 7 bases and 3 bases respectively, with 12 bases between them. This CDR3 comprises 12 residues. CDR3 DNA: TGCAGTGGGCTGATGGGCCACACTGAAGCTTTCTTT. Translation: CSGLMGHTEAFF.

This clonotype appeared many times. The CDR3, as DNA: TGTGCCAGCAGTTTTCTGGGGTCCTCCTACAATGAGCAGTTCTTC. Translation gives CASSFLGSSYNEQFF. The rearrangement joins TRBV12-3 or TRBV12-4 to TRBJ2-1; D is unclear. With 3 bases removed from V and 0 bases from J, the gap between germline ends came to 9 bases. The CDR3 is made up of 15 amino acids.

J is TRBJ2-7 and V is TRBV9; 7 bases are shared with TRBD2. Germline CDR1 SGDLS, CDR2 YYNGEE. V trimming: 0 bases; J trimming: 0 bases; junction bases outside the gene matches: 6. The CDR3 totals 16 residues. As DNA, the CDR3 is TGTGCCAGCAGCGTAGGCGAGGCGGGAGCCTCCTACGAGCAGTACTTC. Translating gives CASSVGEAGASYEQYF.

This clonotype has a count of ten or more. The chain has TRBV4-1 and TRBJ1-5; no clear D gene. The CDR3 has 13 residues. Germline CDR1 and CDR2: MGHRA and YSYEKL. V lost 3 bases and J 4 bases, leaving 7 bases between the germline ends. CDR3 sequence: CASSQVLNQPQHF. DNA of the CDR3: TGCGCCAGCAGCCAGGTGCTTAATCAGCCCCAGCATTTT.

On this clonotype: An end of the junction does not agree with germline; a read error may underlie this. The chain uses TRBV15 and TRBJ2-1; D possibly corresponds to TRBD1 (5 bases). This CDR3 is built from 19 residues. The germline CDR1 and CDR2 sequences are LNHNV and YYDKDF (reference sequence). The CDR3 DNA reads as TGTTCCACCAGCAGAGATAAAGGGTTTCGGTTGGACACTTACAATGAGCAGTTCTTC. It translates to CSTSRDKGFRLDTYNEQFF.

In this sample, this clonotype turned up many times. This chain joins TRBV6-1 and TRBJ2-3; 8 bases fit TRBD2. Germline-derived CDR1 and CDR2 are MNHNS and SASEGT. Unmatched junction bases numbered 7, after V lost 6 bases and J lost 2 bases. The CDR3 runs 15 residues. The CDR3 bases are TGTGCCAGCAGACCGGGGGGGCTCAACACAGATACGCAGTATTTT. As protein: CASRPGGLNTDTQYF.

This clonotype was observed a few times. The rearrangement links TRBV10-3 to TRBJ2-3; 10 nucleotides line up with TRBD2. Trimming cost V 2 bases and J 2 bases; bases outside gene matches: 4. The CDR3 length is 16 residues. Germline CDR1 and CDR2: ENHRY and SYGVKD. CDR3 loop: CAISEASGGYTDTQYF. CDR3 DNA: TGTGCCATCAGTGAGGCTAGCGGGGGATACACAGATACGCAGTATTTT.

This clonotype was counted ten times or more. The chain is built from TRBV2 and TRBJ1-5, with a tentative D call TRBD1 (5 bases). The CDR3 is 16 residues long. Germline lookup yields CDR1 SNHLY and CDR2 FYNNEI. Deletions cut 6 bases from V and 3 bases from J, with 18 bases between. CDR3 sequence reads: CASRGVGDSSNQPQHF. In DNA form, the CDR3 reads TGTGCCAGCAGGGGGGTAGGGGATTCGTCCAATCAGCCCCAGCATTTT. Full variable domain (missing parts from reference TRBV2 and TRBJ1-5): EPEVTQTPSHQVTQMGQEVILRCVPISNHLYFYWYRQILGQKVEFLVSFYNNEISEKSEIFDDQFSVERPDGSNFTLKIRSTKLEDSAMYFCASRGVGDSSNQPQHFGDGTRLSIL.

V is TRBV7-3 and J is TRBJ2-3, with 7 nucleotides matching TRBD2. Trimming took 1 base from V and 2 from J; bases not matched to a gene: 3. This CDR3 contains 15 residues. Germline V gives CDR1 SGHTA, CDR2 FQGTGA. Written as DNA, the CDR3 is TGTGCCAGCAGCTTAATCGGGGGGACCACAGATACGCAGTATTTT. Translation: CASSLIGGTTDTQYF.

This clonotype has a handful of counts. The rearrangement links TRBV19 to TRBJ2-5, with TRBD1 matching 10 bases. Germline assignment: CDR1 LNHDA and CDR2 SQIVND (reference sequence). J gave up 2 bases and V 6 bases, and 6 bases lay outside the gene matches. The CDR3 length is 15 residues. The CDR3 nucleotides are TGTGCCAGTAGCTCGGACAGGGGGAGACAAGAGACCCAGTACTTC. Protein sequence: CASSSDRGRQETQYF. The full variable domain, rest sourced from reference TRBV19 and TRBJ2-5, is DGGITQSPKYLFRKEGQNVTLSCEQNLNHDAMYWYRQDPGQGLRLIYYSQIVNDFQKGDIAEGYSVSREKKESFPLTVTSAQKNPTAFYLCASSSDRGRQETQYFGPGTRLLVL.

This clonotype has a count of ten or more. V gene TRBV7-8 combines with J gene TRBJ1-1, with TRBD1 matching over 8 bases. Germline trimming cut 5 bases from V and 1 base from J; bases unmatched to any gene: 15. Per the germline V gene, CDR1 is SGHVS and CDR2 is FQNEAQ. The CDR3 has 18 residues. In nucleotides, the CDR3 is TGTGCCAGCAGCGATACCGGATCCATCCAGGGGGCGAACACTGAAGCTTTCTTT. It specifies CASSDTGSIQGANTEAFF.

This clonotype turned up a few times. The chain recombines TRBV25-1 with TRBJ2-3; D is ambiguous. This CDR3 has 15 amino acids. Looked up from germline, CDR1 is MGHDK and CDR2 is SYGVNS. V was clipped by 2 bases and J by 2 bases, with 11 bases between them. CDR3 loop: CASSEPNRHTDTQYF. CDR3 bases: TGTGCCAGCAGTGAACCTAATAGACACACAGATACGCAGTATTTT.

This clonotype showed up many times. The chain is built from TRBV6-1 and TRBJ2-4; 7 bases fit TRBD1. CDR1 and CDR2 (germline): MNHNS, SASEGT. With 6 bases clipped from V and 5 bases from J, the junction kept 7 bases outside the gene matches. The CDR3 runs to 14 residues. CDR3 nucleotides: TGTGCCAGCAGAAGAGGGGGCCGAGAAAACATTCAGTACTTC. Its protein is CASRRGGRENIQYF.

This clonotype was recorded many times. The chain uses TRBV7-3 and TRBJ2-2; D gene uncertain. The CDR3 runs to 12 residues. Trimming cost V 3 bases and J 4 bases, with 3 bases left between them. CDR1 and CDR2 from the germline V gene are SGHTA and FQGTGA. For the CDR3, the DNA is TGTGCCAGCAGCTTGGGCACCGGGGAGCTGTTTTTT. Translating gives CASSLGTGELFF. The full variable domain, rest sourced from reference TRBV7-3 and TRBJ2-2, is GAGVSQTPSNKVTEKGKYVELRCDPISGHTALYWYRQSLGQGPEFLIYFQGTGAADDSGLPNDRFFAVRPEGSVSTLKIQRTERGDSAVYLCASSLGTGELFFGEGSRLTVL.

This clonotype has a count of ten or more. This rearrangement joins TRBV6-1 to TRBJ2-5; D not certain. Per the germline V gene, CDR1 is MNHNS and CDR2 is SASEGT. The V and J ends lost 7 bases and 4 bases respectively, with 13 bases between them. The CDR3 runs 13 residues. Here the CDR3 reads CASIDNVIETQYF. CDR3 sequence (DNA): TGTGCCAGCATTGACAATGTAATAGAGACCCAGTACTTC.

The rearrangement uses TRBV28 and TRBJ1-1; 7 nucleotides align to TRBD1. Germline-derived CDR1 and CDR2 are MDHEN and SYDVKM. The length of the CDR3 is 14 residues. The V and J ends lost 5 bases and 11 bases, in that order; junction bases with no gene match: 14. In nucleotides, the CDR3 is TGTGCCAGCAGTCCTCCGGGACAGAAAAACCTCGCTTTCTTT. Translation: CASSPPGQKNLAFF.

This clonotype was seen repeatedly, ten times or more. The V call is TRBV11-2, the J call TRBJ2-5, with D unclear. CDR1 is SGHAT, CDR2 FQNNGV, per germline. Trimming pared 4 bases from V and 5 bases from J, leaving 8 bases between. The CDR3 totals 12 residues. The CDR3 DNA follows: TGTGCCAGCAGCTCGGATGTGGAGACCCAGTACTTC. This sequence encodes CASSSDVETQYF.

This clonotype was detected ten times or more. The V gene is TRBV7-2, the J gene TRBJ2-7, with D uncertain. V lost 5 bases and J 3 bases, leaving 17 bases between the germline ends. The V gene's germline CDR1 is SGHTA and CDR2 FQGNSA. This CDR3 contains 15 residues. The CDR3 reads CASSRRPGSSYEQYF. The CDR3 DNA is TGTGCCAGCAGCCGACGACCCGGATCTAGCTACGAGCAGTACTTC. The full variable domain, in which reference TRBV7-2 and TRBJ2-7 provide the parts outside the CDR3, is GAGVSQSPSNKVTEKGKDVELRCDPISGHTALYWYRQSLGQGLEFLIYFQGNSAPDKSGLPSDRFSAERTGGSVSTLTIQRTQQEDSAVYLCASSRRPGSSYEQYFGPGTRLTVT.

This clonotype was seen a handful of times. The chain combines TRBV5-1 with TRBJ2-1; D is unclear. The germline V and J ends were trimmed by 4 bases and 2 bases, with 19 bases remaining between them. This CDR3 has 17 residues. Germline assignment: CDR1 SGHRS and CDR2 YFSETQ. CDR3: CASSREIGSEAYNEQFF. Here the CDR3 DNA reads TGCGCCAGCAGCAGGGAAATAGGATCAGAGGCCTACAATGAGCAGTTCTTC.

A few counts support this clonotype. This sequence may be a read error, since a much larger clone differs from it by one base. This sequence joins TRBV18 and TRBJ1-1; tentative D call: TRBD1 (6 bases). Germline values: CDR1 KGHSH, CDR2 LQKENI. CDR3 length equals 15 residues. V was clipped by 1 base and J by 4 bases, with 13 bases between them. CDR3 bases: TGTGCCAGCTCACCACTCGAACAGGGTGTCACTGAAGCTTTCTTT. Residues: CASSPLEQGVTEAFF.

This clonotype was observed at least ten times. This chain links TRBV18 with TRBJ1-5; 7 nucleotides align to TRBD1. Unmatched junction bases numbered 11, after V lost 3 bases and J lost 6 bases. This CDR3 is built from 16 residues. Germline loops: CDR1 KGHSH, CDR2 LQKENI. In nucleotides, the CDR3 is TGTGCCAGCTCACCGGGGCGAACAGGGGCGGGTCAGCCCCAGCATTTT. Translation: CASSPGRTGAGQPQHF.

Only a few counts were recorded for this clonotype. The genes are TRBV6-9 and TRBJ1-2; D is unclear. V shed 3 bases and J shed 0 bases, with 5 bases lying between them. Germline V gene lookup returns CDR1 MNHGY and CDR2 SVAAGI. The CDR3 loop spans 13 amino acids. As DNA, the CDR3 is TGTGCCAGCAGTTACAATGCTAACTATGGCTACACCTTC. It encodes CASSYNANYGYTF.

This clonotype was recorded at least ten times. The V gene is TRBV11-1, the J gene TRBJ1-1; D unresolved. This CDR3 contains 17 residues. CDR1 is SGHAT, CDR2 FQDESV, per germline (reference sequence). Trimming removed 5 bases from V and 0 bases from J, with 19 bases in between. The CDR3 spells CASSRADRAPMNTEAFF. The CDR3 region has the DNA TGTGCCAGCAGCCGAGCGGACCGTGCCCCTATGAACACTGAAGCTTTCTTT.

This clonotype was counted ten times or more. The chain joins TRBV28 to TRBJ2-7; TRBD1 agrees at 8 bases. CDR1 is MDHEN and CDR2 is SYDVKM in the germline V gene. CDR3 size: 13 residues. V was pared by 5 bases and J by 4 bases, with 4 bases of the junction left unmatched. CDR3 coding DNA: TGTGCCAGCAGTACCAGGGGGCGGTACGAGCAGTACTTC. This translates into CASSTRGRYEQYF.

The chain is built from TRBV11-2 and TRBJ2-5; TRBD1 is a possible D gene (6 bases). CDR3 length: 15 amino acids. The V end lost 5 bases, the J end lost 5 bases, and 18 bases lay between the germline ends. The germline V gene has CDR1 SGHAT and CDR2 FQNNGV. CDR3 sequence reads: CASSNRVLQGETQYF. The CDR3 DNA follows: TGTGCCAGCAGCAACCGGGTCCTTCAGGGGGAGACCCAGTACTTC. The whole variable domain, remainder taken from reference TRBV11-2 and TRBJ2-5, is EAGVAQSPRYKIIEKRQSVAFWCNPISGHATLYWYQQILGQGPKLLIQFQNNGVVDDSQLPKDRFSAERLKGVDSTLKIQPAKLEDSAVYLCASSNRVLQGETQYFGPGTRLLVL.

This clonotype has a handful of counts. V and J are TRBV24-1 and TRBJ2-1, with unresolved D. V was clipped by 3 bases and J by 4 bases, with 6 bases between them. CDR1 is KGHDR, CDR2 SFDVKD, per germline. CDR3 length: 13 residues. The CDR3 protein is CATSDQVYNEQFF. As DNA, the CDR3 is TGTGCCACCAGTGATCAAGTTTACAATGAGCAGTTCTTC.

This clonotype was picked up many times. The rearrangement uses TRBV7-8 and TRBJ1-2, with D unclear. Germline V CDR1 and CDR2: SGHVS, FQNEAQ. V was trimmed by 1 base and J by 4 bases, leaving 10 bases between them. CDR3 length: 14 residues. CDR3 in DNA: TGTGCCAGCAGCTTAGACGGAACTAGCTATGGCTACACCTTC. Residues: CASSLDGTSYGYTF.

This clonotype has a count of ten or more. This chain joins TRBV3-1 and TRBJ1-1; D ambiguous. There are 15 residues in the CDR3. Between the trimmed V and J ends, which lost 0 bases and 0 bases, there was a span of 8 bases. Germline V gene sequence: CDR1 LGHDT, CDR2 YNNKEL (reference sequence). CDR3 protein: CASSQDQPLNTEAFF. The CDR3 coding sequence is TGTGCCAGCAGCCAAGATCAGCCCCTGAACACTGAAGCTTTCTTT.

The V and J genes are TRBV20-1 and TRBJ2-7; D is perhaps TRBD2 (6 bases). CDR1 and CDR2 (germline): DFQATT, SNEGSKA (reference sequence). The CDR3 contains 15 residues. Trimming left V 0 bases short and J 3 bases short, with 15 bases between. As DNA, the CDR3 is TGCAGTGCTAGAGATCCGGCGGGGCTACACTACGAGCAGTACTTC. Residues: CSARDPAGLHYEQYF.

This clonotype was detected many times. The genes are TRBV3-1 and TRBJ2-3, with TRBD2 matching 11 bases. The CDR3 totals 15 residues. With 6 bases clipped from V and 8 bases from J, the junction kept 10 bases outside the gene matches. Germline V gene data show CDR1 as LGHDT and CDR2 as YNNKEL (reference sequence). This chain's CDR3 is CASSSLAGDPGTQYF. For the CDR3, the DNA is TGTGCCAGCAGTTCACTAGCGGGAGACCCTGGTACGCAGTATTTT.